The T cell receptor beta chain under discussion was sequenced for a study of follicular helper T cells after annual influenza vaccination. Study-wide findings and caveats: Recurrent ICOS+CD38+ cTfh clonotypes included tetramer and AIM influenza-specific ones.

Time point reported: 2014-2015 season, pre-vaccination. CDR1 is SGHDN, CDR2 FVKESK, per germline. This CDR3 comprises 15 residues. Deletions cut 1 base from V and 5 bases from J, with 9 bases between. Worth noting for this clone: The antigen remains unidentified.

Generated by immunoSEQ multiplex PCR, the TCRdb table keeps only in-frame clones and is missing some. The sample has about 15,000 clones, roughly 78% seen once. This chain connects TRBV14 to TRBJ1-6; D call uncertain. The TCR sequence derives from an adult who received the influenza vaccine. Sequenced material: CXCR5- memory CD4+ T cells sorted from blood, taken on the day of influenza vaccination. The CDR3: CASSQVGTDNSPLHF. The CDR3 DNA reads as TGTGCCAGCAGCCAAGTTGGCACAGATAATTCACCCCTCCACTTT.